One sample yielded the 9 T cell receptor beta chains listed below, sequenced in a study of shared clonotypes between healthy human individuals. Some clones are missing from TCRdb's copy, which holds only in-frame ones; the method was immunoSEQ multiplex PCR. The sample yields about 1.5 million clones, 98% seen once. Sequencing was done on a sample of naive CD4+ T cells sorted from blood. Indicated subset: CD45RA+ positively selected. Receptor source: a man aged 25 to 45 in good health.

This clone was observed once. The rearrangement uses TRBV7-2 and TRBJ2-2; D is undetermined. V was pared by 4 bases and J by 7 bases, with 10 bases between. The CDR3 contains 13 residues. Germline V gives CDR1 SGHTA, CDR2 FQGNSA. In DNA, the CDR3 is TGTGCCAGCAGCTGGCGAAGGGACGGGGAGCTGTTTTTT. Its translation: CASSWRRDGELFF.

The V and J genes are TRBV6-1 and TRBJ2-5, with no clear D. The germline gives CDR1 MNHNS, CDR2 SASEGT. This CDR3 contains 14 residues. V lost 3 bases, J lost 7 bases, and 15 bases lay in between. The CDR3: CASSDGSLPGTQYF. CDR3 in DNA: TGTGCCAGCAGTGACGGCAGTCTCCCCGGGACCCAGTACTTC.

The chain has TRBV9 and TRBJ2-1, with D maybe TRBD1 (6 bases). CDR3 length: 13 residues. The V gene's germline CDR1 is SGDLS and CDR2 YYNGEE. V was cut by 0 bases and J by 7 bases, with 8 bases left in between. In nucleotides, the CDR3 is TGTGCCAGCAGCGTAGCACAGGGAAATGAGCAGTTCTTC. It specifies CASSVAQGNEQFF. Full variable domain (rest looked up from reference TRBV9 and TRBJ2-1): DSGVTQTPKHLITATGQRVTLRCSPRSGDLSVYWYQQSLDQGLQFLIQYYNGEERAKGNILERFSAQQFPDLHSELNLSSLELGDSALYFCASSVAQGNEQFFGPGTRLTVL.

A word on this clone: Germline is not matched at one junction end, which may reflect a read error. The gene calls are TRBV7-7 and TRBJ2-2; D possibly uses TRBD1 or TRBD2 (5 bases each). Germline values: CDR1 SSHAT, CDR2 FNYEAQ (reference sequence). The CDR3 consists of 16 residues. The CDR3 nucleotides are TGTGCTAGCAGTCGGATCCGGGGCGCGAACACCGGGGAGCTGTTTTTT. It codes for CASSRIRGANTGELFF.

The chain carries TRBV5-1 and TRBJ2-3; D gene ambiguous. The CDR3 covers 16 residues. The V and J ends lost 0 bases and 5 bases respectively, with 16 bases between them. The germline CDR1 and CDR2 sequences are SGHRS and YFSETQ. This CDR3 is CASSLGQPLLGDTQYF. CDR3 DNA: TGCGCCAGCAGCTTGGGTCAGCCTCTTTTGGGAGATACGCAGTATTTT.

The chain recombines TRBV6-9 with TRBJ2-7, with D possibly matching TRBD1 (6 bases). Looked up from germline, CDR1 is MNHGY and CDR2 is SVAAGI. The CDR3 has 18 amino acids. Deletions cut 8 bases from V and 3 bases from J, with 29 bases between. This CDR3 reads CASGYSMTRSQGLYEQYF. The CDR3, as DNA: TGTGCCAGCGGATATTCGATGACGCGGAGTCAGGGGCTCTACGAGCAGTACTTC.

CDR3 DNA sequence: TGTGCCAGCAGTTACTCTACAGGGGGCAATGGCTACACCTTC. Translation: CASSYSTGGNGYTF. The rearrangement joins TRBV6-6 to TRBJ1-2; 9 bases map to TRBD1. Losses at the gene ends were 0 bases for V and 6 bases for J; bases not matched to a gene: 2. Per germline, CDR1 MNHNY and CDR2 SVGAGI (reference sequence). The CDR3 contains 14 residues.

The CDR3 region is CAIQRAGDEKLFF. Here the CDR3 DNA reads TGTGCCATCCAACGGGCAGGGGACGAAAAACTGTTTTTT. J is TRBJ1-4 and V is TRBV6-6, with D possibly matching TRBD1 (6 bases). Germline CDR1 MNHNY, CDR2 SVGAGI (reference sequence). The CDR3 runs to 13 residues. The ends were cut back, 10 bases at V and 8 bases at J, with 17 bases in the middle.

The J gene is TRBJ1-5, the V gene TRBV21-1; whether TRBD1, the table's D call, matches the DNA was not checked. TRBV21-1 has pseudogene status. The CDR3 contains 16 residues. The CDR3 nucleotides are TGTGCCAGCAGCAAAAGGCAGGCCAGGGGCTATCAGCCCCAGCATTTT. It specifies CASSKRQARGYQPQHF.